Listed below are T cell receptor beta chains from one sample, sequenced in a study of CD8 T cells in ankylosing spondylitis. TCRdb re-analysed the 5' RACE reads in MiXCR, keeping a single row per CDR3 protein. The table lists some 290,000 distinct CDR3 sequences, roughly 20% of them singletons. The sequencing sample was made of blood, either unsorted or a sorted T cell fraction (not recorded which). The receptors shown here come from a male donor with ankylosing spondylitis or in good health (not recorded which). The CDR3 runs from the conserved cysteine through the conserved F or W. D genes are given only for firm matches. A row's size may be missing; if present it is once, few, many or a size class.

v_call	clone_size	j_call	cdr3_length	d_call	cdr3_aa	cdr3_nt
TRBV5-1	few	TRBJ2-5	14	NA	CASSIPDSQETQYF	TGCGCCAGCAGCATACCGGACAGTCAAGAGACCCAGTACTTC
TRBV20-1	NA	TRBJ1-1	14	TRBD1	CSARAGGAVTEAFF	TGCAGTGCTAGGGCAGGGGGGGCGGTCACTGAAGCTTTCTTT
TRBV10-3	NA	TRBJ1-2	17	NA	CAISARGGLDQNYGYTF	TGTGCCATCAGTGCCAGGGGAGGCCTTGACCAAAACTATGGCTACACCTTC
TRBV15	NA	TRBJ2-2	14	NA	CATSRGGVPGELFF	TGTGCCACCAGCAGAGGGGGGGTCCCCGGGGAGCTGTTTTTT
TRBV4-2	few	TRBJ1-4	15	NA	CASSHPGGANEKLFF	TGTGCCAGCAGCCATCCGGGGGGGGCGAATGAAAAACTGTTTTTT
TRBV6-1	NA	TRBJ1-5	15	TRBD1	CASSGGTASNQPQHF	TGTGCCAGCAGTGGAGGGACAGCTAGCAATCAGCCCCAGCATTTT
TRBV12-3/TRBV12-4	few	TRBJ2-1	16	TRBD2	CASSLGSGRLYNEQFF	TGTGCCAGCAGTTTGGGAAGCGGGAGGCTCTACAATGAGCAGTTCTTC
TRBV12-3/TRBV12-4	NA	TRBJ2-3	17	TRBD2	CASSFESPGGATDTQYF	TGTGCCAGCAGTTTCGAGTCACCCGGGGGGGCGACAGATACGCAGTATTTT
TRBV5-1	once	TRBJ1-4	14	NA	CASSDGGLGEKLFF	TGCGCCAGCAGCGATGGGGGGCTTGGTGAAAAACTGTTTTTT
TRBV6-5	many	TRBJ2-2	13	NA	CASSYQNTGELFF	TGTGCCAGCAGCTACCAGAACACCGGGGAGCTGTTTTTT
TRBV20-1	NA	TRBJ1-3	15	NA	CSARDSGSSGNTIYF	TGCAGTGCTAGAGATAGTGGCAGTAGTGGAAACACCATATATTTT
TRBV4-1	many	TRBJ2-2	17	TRBD2	CASSQVGLAGKTGELFF	TGCGCCAGCAGCCAGGTGGGACTAGCGGGAAAGACCGGGGAGCTGTTTTTT
TRBV3-1	NA	TRBJ2-1	15	TRBD2	CASSLAPSGSYEQFF	TGTGCCAGCAGCCTAGCACCTAGCGGGAGTTATGAGCAGTTCTTC
TRBV6-5	NA	TRBJ1-6	14	TRBD1	CASSSGDSSSPLHF	TGTGCCAGCAGTTCGGGGGACAGTTCTTCACCCCTCCACTTT
TRBV20-1	few	TRBJ2-1	13	NA	CSAYVSGNNEQFF	TGCAGTGCCTATGTGAGCGGTAACAATGAGCAGTTCTTC
TRBV20-1	NA	TRBJ1-5	15	NA	CSASRVSFRNQPQHF	TGCAGTGCTTCCCGGGTTAGTTTTCGCAATCAGCCCCAGCATTTT
TRBV7-2	few	TRBJ2-1	16	TRBD2	CASSLSAGVGYNEQFF	TGTGCCAGCAGCTTATCGGCGGGAGTTGGCTACAATGAGCAGTTCTTC
TRBV4-1	NA	TRBJ2-1	15	TRBD1	CASSSPRGDRNEQFF	TGCGCCAGCAGCTCTCCCCGCGGGGACAGGAATGAGCAGTTCTTC
TRBV15	many	TRBJ2-5	14	NA	CATSRDDSSETQYF	TGTGCCACCAGCAGAGATGACTCGTCGGAGACCCAGTACTTC
TRBV25-1	NA	TRBJ1-6	13	TRBD1	CASSAGTAHPLHF	TGTGCCAGCAGTGCCGGGACAGCCCATCCCCTCCACTTT
TRBV11-2	few	TRBJ2-1	13	TRBD1	CASSPDRGQGKFF	TGTGCCAGCAGCCCCGACCGCGGACAGGGGAAGTTCTTC
TRBV11-1	NA	TRBJ2-3	14	TRBD1	CASRQGASTDTQYF	TGTGCCAGCAGGCAGGGGGCTAGCACAGATACGCAGTATTTT
TRBV28	few	TRBJ1-2	15	TRBD1	CASRLGDRANYGYTF	TGTGCCAGCAGGCTGGGGGACAGGGCAAACTATGGCTACACCTTC
TRBV4-1	many	TRBJ2-1	15	TRBD2	CASSRLAGSYNEQFF	TGTGCCAGCAGCCGACTAGCGGGTTCCTACAATGAGCAGTTCTTC
TRBV5-1	NA	TRBJ1-6	13	NA	CASSQGRSSPLHF	TGCGCCAGCAGCCAGGGACGGAGCTCACCCCTCCACTTT
TRBV20-1	few	TRBJ2-1	12	NA	CSATGRGDEQFF	TGCAGTGCTACGGGCAGGGGGGATGAGCAGTTCTTC
TRBV5-1	few	TRBJ2-5	14	TRBD2	CASSLTAGVVTQYF	TGCGCCAGCAGCTTAACCGCGGGAGTGGTGACCCAGTACTTC
TRBV20-1	NA	TRBJ2-3	17	TRBD2	CSARGGTSGRGSDTQYF	TGCAGTGCTAGAGGAGGGACTAGCGGGAGAGGTTCAGATACGCAGTATTTT
TRBV5-1	NA	TRBJ2-3	13	NA	CASSLGRWDTQYF	TGCGCCAGCAGCTTGGGGCGGTGGGATACGCAGTATTTT
TRBV5-1	many	TRBJ1-5	15	NA	CASSPDGDSNQPQHF	TGCGCCAGCAGCCCGGACGGGGATAGCAATCAGCCCCAGCATTTT
TRBV5-1	NA	TRBJ2-3	11	NA	CASSIGDTQYF	TGCGCCAGCAGCATCGGAGATACGCAGTATTTT
TRBV29-1	few	TRBJ2-5	12	NA	CSSSGNQETQYF	TGCAGCAGTTCCGGGAACCAAGAGACCCAGTACTTC
TRBV12-3/TRBV12-4	few	TRBJ1-5	13	TRBD1	CASSGGANQPQHF	TGTGCCAGCTCAGGGGGAGCAAATCAGCCCCAGCATTTT
TRBV6-5	NA	TRBJ1-3	16	NA	CASSYSGQTSGNTIYF	TGTGCCAGCAGTTACTCGGGACAAACCTCTGGAAACACCATATATTTT
TRBV5-6	few	TRBJ1-5	20	NA	CASSSYSLSQRRPSNQPQHF	TGTGCCAGCAGCTCGTACTCGTTGAGCCAAAGGAGGCCAAGCAATCAGCCCCAGCATTTT
TRBV7-6	NA	TRBJ1-4	14	NA	CASSSRGTNEKLFF	TGTGCCAGCAGCTCTCGGGGAACTAATGAAAAACTGTTTTTT
TRBV20-1	many	TRBJ1-3	13	NA	CSARVEPGNTIYF	TGCAGTGCTAGAGTTGAACCTGGAAACACCATATATTTT